The clone carrying this T cell receptor (beta chain) was recorded once. This record comes from a study of cytomegalovirus exposure and HLA in healthy donors. This CDR3 comprises 13 residues. Germline V gene data show CDR1 as MNHEY and CDR2 as SVGAGI. Deletions cut 10 bases from V and 0 bases from J, with 11 bases between. The PCR made use of 60 Vbeta and 13 Jbeta primers. Using immunoSEQ multiplex PCR, the repertoire was profiled, and TCRdb retains in-frame clones only, with some absent. The table shows roughly 200,000 clones, with approximately 84% occurring only once. The specimen sequenced was PBMCs. The source is a woman aged 40 to 50 in good health and CMV-seronegative. The chain has TRBV6-5 and TRBJ2-3; no definite D call. This chain's CDR3 is CATTGPSTDTQYF. The CDR3 DNA reads TGTGCCACTACCGGTCCTAGCACAGATACGCAGTATTTT.